This T cell receptor beta chain emerged from a study of regulatory T cells in long-lasting Graves disease. Note on this clonotype: Its antigen is currently unknown. With a much larger clone just one base away, this may be a read error.

Study-wide results and caveats: The number of shared public clonotypes was higher in persistent patients (about 3,000) than new patients (about 910). Persistent disease exhibited a predilection for TRBV28, TRBJ1-2 and TRBJ2-5.

Specified time point: persistent/refractory GD, antithyroid drugs over 5 years with positive TRAb. From RNA extracted from PBMCs, the TCR library was made. Looked up from germline, CDR1 is SGHRS and CDR2 is YFSETQ. The CDR3 runs 14 residues. HTBI primers from iRepertoire and Arm-PCR of CDR3 regions yielded the TCR beta libraries. MiXCR was run by TCRdb on the multiplex PCR reads, yielding one entry per CDR3 protein. The sample shows roughly 450,000 distinct CDR3 sequences, 23% of them seen only once. This receptor was taken from a female donor with Graves disease. This rearrangement joins TRBV5-1 to TRBJ2-7; a possible D gene is TRBD2 (7 bases). Sequenced material: peripheral blood mononuclear cells (PBMCs), taken when the disease was refractory, from a patient treated with antithyroid drugs. Here the CDR3 reads CGSSLRGGPHEQYF. The DNA for the CDR3 is TGCGGCAGCAGCTTGAGGGGGGGTCCCCACGAGCAGTACTTC.